These T cell receptor beta chains were read from a single sample in a study of cytomegalovirus exposure and HLA in healthy donors. Profiling relied on immunoSEQ multiplex PCR, and the TCRdb table lists in-frame clones only, not all of them. The sample's table shows around 76,000 clones. The sequencing sample was made of PBMCs. Source of these receptors: a man aged 40-49 years in good health and CMV-seronegative. CDR3s include the opening cysteine and the closing phenylalanine or tryptophan. Each record gives: V gene, D gene, J gene, CDR3 protein, CDR3 DNA. The D gene is left open where the match is weak.

>TRBV19|TRBD2|TRBJ2-1
CASSMPRLAENNEQFF
TGTGCCAGTAGTATGCCCAGACTAGCGGAAAACAATGAGCAGTTCTTC
>TRBV16|TRBD1|TRBJ1-2
CASSQDRDRGYTF
TGTGCCAGCAGCCAGGACCGGGACAGGGGCTACACCTTC
>TRBV7-9|-|TRBJ1-5
CASSLGSVNDGSNQPQHF
TGTGCCAGCAGCCTCGGGTCCGTTAATGATGGGAGCAATCAGCCCCAGCATTTT
>TRBV5-1|-|TRBJ2-7
CASSLGGPMAYEQYF
TGCGCCAGCAGCTTGGGTGGCCCCATGGCCTACGAGCAGTACTTC
>TRBV4-2|TRBD2|TRBJ2-2
CASSPGLAGEGGELFF
TGTGCCAGCAGCCCGGGACTAGCGGGGGAGGGCGGGGAGCTGTTTTTT
>TRBV27|TRBD2|TRBJ2-2
CASRPWGGLTGELFF
TGTGCCAGCAGACCTTGGGGGGGATTAACCGGGGAGCTGTTTTTT
>TRBV28|TRBD1|TRBJ2-7
CASSLRTGGDYEQYF
TGTGCCAGCAGTTTAAGGACAGGGGGCGATTACGAGCAGTACTTC
>TRBV10-3|TRBD2|TRBJ2-1
CAIRMGLAGDEQFF
TGTGCCATCAGAATGGGACTAGCTGGCGATGAGCAGTTCTTC
>TRBV11-2|-|TRBJ1-1
CASSLIGGTSRAEAFF
TGTGCCAGCAGCTTAATCGGGGGGACGTCCCGGGCTGAAGCTTTCTTT
>TRBV6-4|TRBD1|TRBJ2-1
CASRGEGGFGNEQFF
TGTGCCAGCAGGGGGGAAGGGGGCTTCGGCAATGAGCAGTTCTTC
>TRBV7-6|-|TRBJ1-4
CASSVDPGVNEKLFF
TGTGCCAGCAGCGTAGACCCAGGGGTTAATGAAAAACTGTTTTTT
>TRBV6-5|-|TRBJ2-6
CASRLYNSGANVLTF
TGTGCCAGCAGACTCTATAACTCTGGGGCCAACGTCCTGACTTTC
>TRBV6-5|TRBD1|TRBJ1-2
CATQGGISYGYTF
TGTGCCACCCAGGGGGGCATTAGCTATGGCTACACCTTC
>TRBV4-3|TRBD2|TRBJ2-1
CASSQDRGGRDNEQFF
TGCGCCAGCAGCCAAGACCGGGGGGGGCGGGACAATGAGCAGTTCTTC
>TRBV5-1|TRBD2|TRBJ2-5
CASSPTLAGSEETQYF
TGCGCCAGCAGCCCCACACTAGCGGGAAGCGAGGAGACCCAGTACTTC
>TRBV11-2|-|TRBJ1-3
CASSLGEGNTIYF
TGTGCCAGCAGCTTGGGAGAAGGAAACACCATATATTTT
>TRBV28|-|TRBJ2-3
CASSGLIKTGTSTDTQYF
TGTGCCAGCAGTGGGTTGATTAAGACCGGGACTAGCACAGATACGCAGTATTTT
>TRBV7-9|-|TRBJ2-3
CASSFIRDDGDTQYF
TGTGCCAGCAGCTTTATCCGGGATGATGGGGATACGCAGTATTTT
>TRBV29-1|TRBD2|TRBJ2-7
CSVSTGTSGSKGYEQYF
TGCAGCGTTAGTACCGGGACTAGCGGGAGTAAGGGATACGAGCAGTACTTC
>TRBV7-2|TRBD1|TRBJ1-3
CASSAAGQGASGNTIYF
TGTGCCAGCAGCGCAGCGGGACAGGGGGCTTCTGGAAACACCATATATTTT
>TRBV2|-|TRBJ2-5
CASSRTIQETQYF
TGTGCCAGCAGTCGGACTATCCAAGAGACCCAGTACTTC
>TRBV29-1|TRBD2|TRBJ2-2
CSVTTSGDGITGELFF
TGCAGCGTCACGACTAGCGGGGACGGAATCACCGGGGAGCTGTTTTTT
>TRBV27|TRBD1|TRBJ2-2
CASIQQGSTGELFF
TGTGCCAGCATCCAACAGGGGTCAACCGGGGAGCTGTTTTTT
>TRBV5-5|-|TRBJ1-5
CASSLLGVGGQPQHF
TGTGCCAGCAGCTTGCTGGGGGTGGGGGGTCAGCCCCAGCATTTT
>TRBV7-8|TRBD1|TRBJ1-5
CASSPRGYHDGNQPQHF
TGTGCCAGCAGCCCCAGGGGGTATCATGATGGCAATCAGCCCCAGCATTTT
>TRBV29-1|-|TRBJ2-2
CSVLFGVGPSTGELFF
TGCAGCGTTCTTTTCGGCGTGGGGCCAAGCACCGGGGAGCTGTTTTTT
>TRBV29-1|TRBD1|TRBJ2-3
CSVDGTGTSGTDTQYF
TGCAGCGTTGACGGGACAGGGACGTCTGGCACAGATACGCAGTATTTT